The clone carrying this TCR beta chain was seen many times. Its matching antigen is unknown. The entry originates in a study of regulatory T cells in long-lasting Graves disease. Regarding the study as a whole: The study examined only peripheral blood, not thyroid tissue.

Time point defined: persistent/refractory GD, antithyroid drugs over 5 years with positive TRAb. Making the TCR library involved RNA that had been extracted from PBMCs. Both iRepertoire HTBI primers and Arm-PCR of CDR3 regions were used to build the TCR beta libraries. TCRdb reanalysed the multiplex PCR reads using MiXCR and keeps one entry per CDR3 protein. The sample has roughly 500,000 distinct CDR3 sequences; less than 25% are singletons. V shed 3 bases and J shed 3 bases, with 12 bases lying between them. Germline CDR1 reads MNHNS; CDR2 reads SASEGT. The CDR3 extends over 15 amino acids. The sequencing used peripheral blood mononuclear cells (PBMCs), collected when the disease was refractory, from a patient treated with antithyroid drugs. The chain recombines TRBV6-1 with TRBJ1-5; D might be TRBD1 (5 bases). This TCR was sampled from a female donor with Graves disease. CDR3 region: CASSDLGRNNQPQHF. In DNA, the CDR3 is TGTGCCAGCAGTGATTTGGGGCGGAACAATCAGCCCCAGCATTTT.